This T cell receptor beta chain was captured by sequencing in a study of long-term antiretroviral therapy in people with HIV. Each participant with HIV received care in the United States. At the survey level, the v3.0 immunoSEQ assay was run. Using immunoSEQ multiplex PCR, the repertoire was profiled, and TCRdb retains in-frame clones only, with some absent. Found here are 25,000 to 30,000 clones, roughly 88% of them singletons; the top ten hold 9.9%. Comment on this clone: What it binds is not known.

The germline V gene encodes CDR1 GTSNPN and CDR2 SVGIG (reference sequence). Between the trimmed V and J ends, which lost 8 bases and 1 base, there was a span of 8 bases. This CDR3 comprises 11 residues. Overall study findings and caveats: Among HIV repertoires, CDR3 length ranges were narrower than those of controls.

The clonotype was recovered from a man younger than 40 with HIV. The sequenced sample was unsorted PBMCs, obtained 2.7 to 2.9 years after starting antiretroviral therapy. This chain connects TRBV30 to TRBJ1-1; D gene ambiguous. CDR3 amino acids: CAHQENTEAFF. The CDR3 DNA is TGTGCCCACCAAGAGAACACTGAAGCTTTCTTT.